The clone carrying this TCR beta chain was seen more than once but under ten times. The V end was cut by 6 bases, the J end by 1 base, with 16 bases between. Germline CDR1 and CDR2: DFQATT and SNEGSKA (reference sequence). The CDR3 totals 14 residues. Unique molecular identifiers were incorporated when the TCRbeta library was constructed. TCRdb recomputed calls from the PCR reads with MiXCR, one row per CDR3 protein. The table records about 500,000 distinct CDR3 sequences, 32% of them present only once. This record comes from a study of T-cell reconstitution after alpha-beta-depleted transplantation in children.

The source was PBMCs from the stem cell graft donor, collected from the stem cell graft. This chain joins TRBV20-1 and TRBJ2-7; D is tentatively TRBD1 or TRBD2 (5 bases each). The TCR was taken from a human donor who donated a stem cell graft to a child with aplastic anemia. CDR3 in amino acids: CSATEGIKSYEQYF. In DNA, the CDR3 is TGCAGTGCCACTGAGGGGATTAAATCCTACGAGCAGTACTTC.